The entry that follows covers one T cell receptor beta chain sequence. This sample was taken from a study of CD8 T cells in Susac syndrome. Sequencing of TCR beta was undertaken in CD8+ and CD4+ T cells derived from blood. It was with random hexamers that roughly 0.5 to 1 ug RNA was reverse transcribed. Via MiXCR, TCRdb re-called the immunoSEQ multiplex PCR reads, giving one row per CDR3 protein. The data contain approximately 150,000 distinct CDR3 sequences, roughly 92% of them singletons. The TCR sequence derives from a human donor with multiple sclerosis. Material: CD4+ T cells from PBMCs.

CDR3 coding DNA: TGTGCCAGCAGCCCCGGGTGGGGACAGGGGGCGCTTAGCACTGAAGCTTTCTTT. The encoded protein is CASSPGWGQGALSTEAFF. The rearrangement links TRBV7-9 to TRBJ1-1; the match to TRBD1 covers 12 bases. With V trimmed by 5 bases and J by 4 bases, 14 bases remained unmatched. CDR3 length: 18 amino acids. Per germline, CDR1 SEHNR and CDR2 FQNEAQ (reference sequence).